Following are 5 T cell receptor beta chains from one sample sequenced in a study of cytotoxic CD8 clonotypes in ibrutinib-treated CLL. TCRdb's copy holds only in-frame clones and misses some; the assay was immunoSEQ multiplex PCR. The repertoire includes about 130,000 clones, around 84% of them detected once, and 3% to 4% sits in the top ten. This sample comprised PBMCs, obtained after 24 months of ibrutinib treatment. The receptors here all came from a human donor with chronic lymphocytic leukemia.

This chain connects TRBV6-1 to TRBJ1-1; D is unresolved. CDR1 and CDR2 from the germline V gene are MNHNS and SASEGT. The germline V and J ends were trimmed by 7 bases and 9 bases, with 18 bases remaining between them. The CDR3 totals 13 residues. CDR3 in amino acids: CASIQDASLKAFF. CDR3 DNA sequence: TGTGCCAGCATCCAAGACGCTAGCTTAAAAGCTTTCTTT.

The genes are TRBV6-5 and TRBJ2-5, with 9 bases fitting TRBD1. V lost 4 bases to trimming and J lost 5 bases; unmatched junction nucleotides: 8. The CDR3 extends over 15 amino acids. Germline CDR1 MNHEY, CDR2 SVGAGI. The CDR3 spells CASSWNRGLGETQYF. In nucleotides, the CDR3 is TGTGCCAGCAGTTGGAACAGGGGGCTGGGGGAGACCCAGTACTTC.

The rearrangement uses TRBV6-5 and TRBJ2-7; D call uncertain. This CDR3 spans 12 amino acids. Germline V gene data show CDR1 as MNHEY and CDR2 as SVGAGI. V lost 4 bases and J lost 4, with 8 bases in between. This chain's CDR3 is CASSSIPYEQYF. CDR3 coding DNA: TGTGCCAGCAGTTCTATCCCTTACGAGCAGTACTTC.

V and J are TRBV2 and TRBJ1-5; TRBD1 might be the D (5 bases). V lost 6 bases and J lost 0, with 12 bases in between. This CDR3 is 15 amino acids long. CDR1 is SNHLY, CDR2 FYNNEI, per germline. CDR3 DNA sequence: TGTGCCAGCAGCGCCACAGGTATTAGCAATCAGCCCCAGCATTTT. Its translation: CASSATGISNQPQHF.

This clone was recorded once. This sequence joins TRBV5-1 and TRBJ2-3; 7 bases match TRBD2. CDR1 SGHRS and CDR2 YFSETQ come from the germline V gene. The CDR3 loop spans 19 amino acids. Losses at the gene ends were 0 bases for V and 3 bases for J; bases not matched to a gene: 16. In DNA, the CDR3 is TGCGCCAGCAGCTTGGGGAGCCATAACCCGGGACTAAGGACAGATACGCAGTATTTT. It yields the protein CASSLGSHNPGLRTDTQYF. The whole variable domain, remainder taken from reference TRBV5-1 and TRBJ2-3, is KAGVTQTPRYLIKTRGQQVTLSCSPISGHRSVSWYQQTPGQGLQFLFEYFSETQRNKGNFPGRFSGRQFSNSRSEMNVSTLELGDSALYLCASSLGSHNPGLRTDTQYFGPGTRLTVL.